A single sample is the source of the 27 T cell receptor beta chains below, sequenced in a study of T cell repertoires in cytomegalovirus infection. Their antigens are not known. TCRdb re-called the reads through MiXCR, storing one row per CDR3 protein. Of around 25,000 distinct CDR3 sequences in the sample, roughly 20% were seen once. Sequenced material: CD8+ T cells from cultured PBMCs, taken from culture after CMV antigen stimulation. The receptors were sampled from a human donor in good health (CMV status not recorded). Some clones in this sample may be carry-over from other donors' samples.

The J gene is TRBJ2-7, the V gene TRBV5-6, with D possibly matching TRBD2 (6 bases). Looked up from germline, CDR1 is SGHDT and CDR2 is YYEEEE. V was cut by 2 bases and J by 0 bases, with 9 bases left in between. The CDR3 runs 14 residues. CDR3 coding DNA: TGTGCCAGCAGCTTCGTCGGGGGCTCCTACGAGCAGTACTTC. This encodes CASSFVGGSYEQYF.

V usage is TRBV6-5 and J usage is TRBJ2-4; a possible D gene is TRBD1 (6 bases). The CDR3 spans 14 residues. V was shortened by 5 bases and J by 7 bases, with 15 bases between the two germline ends. Germline CDR1 is MNHEY and CDR2 is SVGAGI. This CDR3 is CASSKQGSENIQYF. Written as DNA, the CDR3 is TGTGCCAGCAGTAAACAGGGATCGGAGAACATTCAGTACTTC.

This clonotype occurred a few times. The chain recombines TRBV7-4 with TRBJ2-3, with 11 bases lining up with TRBD2. V was clipped by 4 bases and J by 0 bases; unmatched bases: 3. The germline gives CDR1 SGHVT, CDR2 SQSDAQ. The CDR3 consists of 16 residues. The CDR3 spells CASSSGLAGSTDTQYF. The CDR3 coding sequence is TGTGCCAGCAGCTCAGGACTAGCGGGTAGCACAGATACGCAGTATTTT.

The gene calls are TRBV7-6 and TRBJ1-2; no reliable D call. This CDR3 is built from 16 residues. CDR1 is SGHVS and CDR2 is FNYEAQ in the germline V gene. V shed 1 base and J shed 0 bases, with 12 bases lying between them. CDR3 residues: CASSLVQASPNYGYTF. The DNA for the CDR3 is TGTGCCAGCAGCTTAGTTCAGGCATCCCCTAACTATGGCTACACCTTC.

This clonotype was seen many times. V is TRBV7-2 and J is TRBJ2-7; 11 bases are shared with TRBD2. The CDR3 is made up of 15 amino acids. Germline-derived CDR1 and CDR2 are SGHTA and FQGNSA. Trimming cost V 6 bases and J 4 bases; bases outside gene matches: 8. The CDR3 nucleotides read TGTGCCAGCAGGAATATAGCGGGGGGGGCGTACGAGCAGTACTTC. This translates into CASRNIAGGAYEQYF.

The chain joins TRBV29-1 to TRBJ2-7; TRBD2 matches at 7 bases. Germline V gives CDR1 SQVTM, CDR2 ANQGSEA. The CDR3 is 12 amino acids. The CDR3 here is CRLKRGYYEQYF. The DNA for the CDR3 is TGCAGACTTAAGCGGGGTTATTACGAGCAGTACTTC.

This clonotype was seen a handful of times. A read error may produce the germline difference seen at one junction end. This chain connects TRBV4-1 to TRBJ1-2; D remains ambiguous. The CDR3 covers 12 residues. The germline V gene has CDR1 MGHRA and CDR2 YSYEKL. In DNA, the CDR3 is TGCGCCAGCAGCCAAGGTGTCGGCCAAGAGTCCTTC. It translates to CASSQGVGQESF.

This clonotype was seen repeatedly, ten times or more. The genes are TRBV7-8 and TRBJ2-1; 10 bases are shared with TRBD2. Germline loops: CDR1 SGHVS, CDR2 FQNEAQ. The CDR3 loop spans 15 amino acids. The V and J ends lost 4 bases and 7 bases, in that order; junction bases with no gene match: 7. The CDR3 region is CASSSSGGAKNEQFF. The CDR3 DNA follows: TGTGCCAGCAGCTCCAGCGGGGGGGCTAAGAATGAGCAGTTCTTC.

This clonotype was seen a few times. This chain links TRBV5-8 with TRBJ2-3; 9 nucleotides line up with TRBD2. The V and J ends lost 7 bases and 8 bases, in that order; junction bases with no gene match: 14. Germline CDR1 SGHTS, CDR2 YDEGEE. This CDR3 has 15 residues. CDR3 protein: CASPLRGGRLGTQYF. CDR3 DNA sequence: TGTGCCAGCCCCCTGCGGGGGGGCCGATTGGGTACGCAGTATTTT.

This clonotype has a count of ten or more. The rearrangement joins TRBV6-6 to TRBJ1-2; D gene unclear. CDR1 is MNHNY and CDR2 is SVGAGI in the germline V gene (reference sequence). The length of the CDR3 is 16 residues. Trimming left V 6 bases short and J 0 bases short, with 17 bases between. CDR3 loop: CASRFAYASANYGYTF. DNA for the CDR3: TGTGCCAGCAGATTCGCCTATGCCTCTGCTAACTATGGCTACACCTTC.

This clonotype was observed a few times. The chain links TRBV6-2 or TRBV6-3 to TRBJ2-3; D is uncertain. Trimming took off 2 bases at V and 6 bases at J, with 6 bases between the two ends. The CDR3 has 12 amino acids. Germline V CDR1 and CDR2: MNHEY, SVGEGT. The CDR3 nucleotides are TGTGCCAGCAGTTACGCTGAGGATACGCAGTATTTT. It encodes CASSYAEDTQYF.

This rearrangement joins TRBV6-1 to TRBJ2-3; D tentatively fits TRBD1 or TRBD2 (5 bases each). Germline assignment: CDR1 MNHNS and CDR2 SASEGT. This CDR3 region has 15 residues. Trimming took off 4 bases at V and 4 bases at J, with 15 bases between the two ends. CDR3 residues: CASSVRQGVADTQYF. In DNA, the CDR3 is TGTGCCAGCAGTGTGAGGCAGGGAGTCGCAGATACGCAGTATTTT.

This clonotype came up many times. At one end, the junction sequence differs from germline, possibly due to a read error. This chain links TRBV12-3 or TRBV12-4 with TRBJ1-5; no clear D gene. This CDR3 is 13 amino acids long. The CDR3: CASSFGSAGRGTF. Written as DNA, the CDR3 is TGTGCCAGCAGTTTCGGGTCGGCAGGCCGCGGTACATTT.

This clonotype was found a few times. The CDR3 nucleotides are TGTGCCAGCAGCTTACCCCAGGGCCGGCATAATGGCTACACCTTC. It translates to CASSLPQGRHNGYTF. This chain connects TRBV7-2 to TRBJ1-2; tentatively, D is TRBD1 (5 bases). Germline V gives CDR1 SGHTA, CDR2 FQGNSA. V lost 2 bases, J lost 6 bases, and 16 bases lay in between. The CDR3 is made up of 15 amino acids.

This rearrangement joins TRBV12-3 or TRBV12-4 to TRBJ1-1; the D gene is possibly TRBD1 (5 bases). This CDR3 spans 14 amino acids. V was trimmed by 1 base and J by 4 bases, leaving 10 bases between them. The CDR3, as DNA: TGTGCCAGCAGTTTAGACGGGGCGGGCACTGAAGCTTTCTTT. It encodes CASSLDGAGTEAFF.

The chain joins TRBV6-1 to TRBJ2-7; 7 nucleotides line up with TRBD1. Looked up from germline, CDR1 is MNHNS and CDR2 is SASEGT. The CDR3 sequence is 16 residues long. With 4 bases clipped from V and 1 base from J, the junction kept 10 bases outside the gene matches. The DNA for the CDR3 is TGTGCCAGCAGTGCGGGGACAGCAACTTTTTCCTACGAGCAGTACTTC. The encoded protein is CASSAGTATFSYEQYF.

The chain recombines TRBV6-2 or TRBV6-3 with TRBJ2-5; D gene unclear. The CDR3 has 16 amino acids. The V end lost 0 bases, the J end lost 2 bases, and 13 bases lay between the germline ends. Looked up from germline, CDR1 is MNHEY and CDR2 is SVGEGT. The CDR3 protein is CASSYSTGPRQETQYF. DNA of the CDR3: TGTGCCAGCAGTTACTCTACTGGTCCCCGTCAAGAGACCCAGTACTTC.

V is TRBV5-1 and J is TRBJ2-7; 8 nucleotides agree with TRBD2. V gave up 2 bases and J gave up 0 bases; unmatched junction bases: 4. This CDR3 spans 15 amino acids. Per germline, CDR1 SGHRS and CDR2 YFSETQ. CDR3 amino acids: CASSLGLASSYEQYF. CDR3 bases: TGCGCCAGCAGCTTAGGACTAGCTTCCTCCTACGAGCAGTACTTC. The whole variable domain, filled in from reference TRBV5-1 and TRBJ2-7, reads KAGVTQTPRYLIKTRGQQVTLSCSPISGHRSVSWYQQTPGQGLQFLFEYFSETQRNKGNFPGRFSGRQFSNSRSEMNVSTLELGDSALYLCASSLGLASSYEQYFGPGTRLTVT.

This clonotype was found a few times. The chain has TRBV3-1 and TRBJ2-7; tentative D call: TRBD2 (5 bases). The germline V gene encodes CDR1 LGHDT and CDR2 YNNKEL (reference sequence). The CDR3 covers 15 residues. V was trimmed by 3 bases and J by 2 bases, leaving 14 bases between them. Here the CDR3 reads CASSQAGGSPYEQYF. CDR3 sequence (DNA): TGTGCCAGCAGCCAGGCTGGAGGATCTCCCTACGAGCAGTACTTC.

This clonotype was observed a handful of times. This sequence joins TRBV7-6 and TRBJ2-1; 7 bases are a match to TRBD2. V was clipped by 8 bases and J by 10 bases; unmatched bases: 8. Germline-derived CDR1 and CDR2 are SGHVS and FNYEAQ. CDR3 length equals 12 residues. The CDR3 DNA follows: TGTGCCAGCCACTTTGGCGGGGGAGAGCAGTTCTTC. Translating gives CASHFGGGEQFF.

This chain joins TRBV6-2 or TRBV6-3 and TRBJ2-3; D is ambiguous. CDR3 size: 14 residues. Trimming cost V 2 bases and J 0 bases, with 6 bases left between them. The germline V gene has CDR1 MNHEY and CDR2 SVGEGT. The CDR3 sequence: CASSYGPSTDTQYF. CDR3 DNA sequence: TGTGCCAGCAGTTACGGGCCTAGCACAGATACGCAGTATTTT.

This clonotype was detected only once. V gene TRBV12-2 combines with J gene TRBJ2-2; the D call in the table, TRBD1, was not verified against the DNA. TRBV12-2 is annotated as a pseudogene. This CDR3 is 19 amino acids long. The CDR3 here is CASRSWGKWGMLFAGELFF. CDR3 bases: TGTGCAAGTCGCTCTTGGGGGAAATGGGGCATGCTTTTCGCCGGGGAGCTGTTTTTT.

A few counts support this clonotype. The V call is TRBV6-8, the J call TRBJ2-5; D unresolved. Germline values: CDR1 MNHGY, CDR2 SAAAGT. This CDR3 is 14 amino acids long. Between the trimmed V and J ends, which lost 0 bases and 5 bases, there was a span of 10 bases. As DNA, the CDR3 is TGTGCCAGCAGTTACTCGAAAGGATGGGAGACCCAGTACTTC. It encodes CASSYSKGWETQYF.

In DNA, the CDR3 is TGCAGTGCTCGGGGTCTAGAGGCCCTCCACTTT. Residues: CSARGLEALHF. J is TRBJ1-6 and V is TRBV20-1, with D unclear. The germline gives CDR1 DFQATT, CDR2 SNEGSKA (reference sequence). Trimming stripped 5 bases from V and 14 bases from J, with 13 bases between. This CDR3 is 11 amino acids long.

This rearrangement joins TRBV20-1 to TRBJ2-1; D is unresolved. Germline-derived CDR1 and CDR2 are DFQATT and SNEGSKA (reference sequence). The CDR3 loop spans 12 amino acids. The CDR3 DNA sequence: TGCACGTTAGGCCCCTCCTACAATGAGCAGTTCTTC. Its translation is CTLGPSYNEQFF.

The chain carries TRBV4-1 and TRBJ2-1; D is undetermined. This CDR3 is 16 amino acids long. The V gene lost 4 bases and the J gene lost 0 bases, with 13 bases spanning the gap. CDR1 and CDR2 from the germline V gene are MGHRA and YSYEKL. The CDR3 region has the DNA TGCGCCAGCAGCCTTCCGGACGGAAGCTCCTACAATGAGCAGTTCTTC. Protein sequence: CASSLPDGSSYNEQFF.

This clonotype occurred a few times. DNA of the CDR3: TGTGCCAGCAGCGTAGATGGGATAGAACTGTTTTTT. Encoded protein: CASSVDGIELFF. This chain connects TRBV12-3 or TRBV12-4 to TRBJ1-4, with D hard to call. The CDR3 has 12 amino acids. The ends were cut back, 6 bases at V and 12 bases at J, with 14 bases in the middle.